This T cell receptor (beta chain) was identified in a study of breast tumors, draining lymph nodes, adjacent tissues (dated by TCRdb to about 2016). About the full investigation: Breast cancer patients provided tumor, adjacent nontumor tissue and axillary lymph nodes, and the study compared the TCR beta repertoires across these three sources. The study was designed to assess the relationships and possible T-cell exchange between tumor, surrounding tissue and draining lymph node repertoires in human breast cancer. General conclusions and limits of the study: Tumor T-cell repertoires showed less diversity than lymph node repertoires and more diversity than nontumor tissue repertoires, and tumor T-cell repertoires showed preferential V and J gene usage. Tumor and nontumor tissue repertoires were found to be significantly more similar in luminal-like than in basal-like breast cancer. The data were considered consistent with most tumor T cells being derived from the lymph node and subsequently expanding within tumor tissue. The study presented the conclusion that tumor T cells originate in lymph nodes as consistent with a hypothesis, not as something directly demonstrated.

V is shortened by 3 bases, J by 6 bases, and the region joining them spans 15 bases. As encoded in the germline V gene, CDR1 is SQVTM while CDR2 is ANQGSEA. The CDR3 numbers 14 residues from cysteine through phenylalanine. Only the CDR3 DNA is retained, 42 bases long and in frame from the first base. The axillary draining lymph nodes of breast cancer patients were the source of the lymph node samples. This clonotype appeared many times. Its antigen is currently not known. No clone much larger than this one lies a single base away; base qualities are absent. The instrument was an Illumina HiSeq 2000. Multiplex PCR amplification was used to generate the TCR beta chain libraries. The amplified TCR beta chain products were analyzed by high-throughput sequencing. TCRdb reran the public reads through fastp at Q25 and MiXCR, keeping productive beta chains. Every entry covers one CDR3 protein and lists the most common genes and DNA from its rows. The sample table contains 100,000 to 150,000 distinct CDR3 sequences; only one count was recorded for approximately 20% of them. Of the sample, around 3.5% falls within the top ten clones.

The origin of this receptor is a female donor with breast cancer. Some clones in this sample may be carry-over from other donors' samples. Sequenced input: axillary lymph node tissue. This chain joins TRBV29-1 to TRBJ2-1; TRBD2 is a possible D gene, resting on 6 matching bases. This receptor carries the CDR3 CSVDRTGVSNEQFF. The nucleotides are TGCAGCGTTGATCGGACGGGGGTGTCCAATGAGCAGTTCTTC.